Listed here are 32 T cell receptor beta chains from one sample, sequenced in a study of neoadjuvant nivolumab and ipilimumab in lung cancer. Sequencing used immunoSEQ multiplex PCR; TCRdb keeps in-frame clones, though not all of them. The sample lists 25,000 or so clones; nearly 85% were seen once. The sample here was tumor tissue, taken after neoadjuvant nivolumab, alone or with ipilimumab, at or shortly before surgery. The receptors were gathered from an adult with non-small cell lung cancer.

This rearrangement joins TRBV11-2 to TRBJ2-6; no clear D. V lost 5 bases and J 0 bases, leaving 5 bases between the germline ends. The CDR3 spans 14 residues. Looked up from germline, CDR1 is SGHAT and CDR2 is FQNNGV. CDR3 protein: CASSHNSGANVLTF. In DNA, the CDR3 is TGTGCCAGCAGCCACAACTCTGGGGCCAACGTCCTGACTTTC.

The chain carries TRBV7-9 and TRBJ2-1, with D unresolved. Deletions cut 8 bases from V and 7 bases from J, with 18 bases between. CDR3 size: 14 residues. Germline assignment: CDR1 SEHNR and CDR2 FQNEAQ (reference sequence). Here the CDR3 DNA reads TGTGCCAGCGGTTCGGCAAATCCCGGGAATGAGCAGTTCTTC. It codes for CASGSANPGNEQFF.

The chain has TRBV6-1 and TRBJ2-7; no clear D gene. The CDR3 runs 15 residues. The germline gives CDR1 MNHNS, CDR2 SASEGT. V was pared by 3 bases and J by 0 bases, with 12 bases between. In nucleotides, the CDR3 is TGTGCCAGCAGTGAGTATCCGGGTAGCTCCTACGAGCAGTACTTC. Protein: CASSEYPGSSYEQYF.

The chain carries TRBV30 and TRBJ1-1, with a tentative D call TRBD1 (6 bases). Germline V gene lookup returns CDR1 GTSNPN and CDR2 SVGIG (reference sequence). Trimming took off 4 bases at V and 6 bases at J, with 15 bases between the two ends. This CDR3 comprises 13 residues. DNA for the CDR3: TGTGCCTGGAAGAGGACAGACCCCTCTGAAGCTTTCTTT. This encodes CAWKRTDPSEAFF.

This clone has a single count. The genes are TRBV5-4 and TRBJ2-1; 11 nucleotides match TRBD2. The germline V gene has CDR1 SGHNT and CDR2 YYREEE (reference sequence). The CDR3 has 15 amino acids. V lost 0 bases and J lost 7; bases outside the gene matches: 3. The CDR3 region has the DNA TGTGCCAGCAGCTTGGTTAGCGGGAGGGCTAATGAGCAGTTCTTC. Amino acids: CASSLVSGRANEQFF.

The genes are TRBV6-1 and TRBJ2-7, with 7 bases lining up with TRBD1. CDR3 length: 14 amino acids. Germline V CDR1 and CDR2: MNHNS, SASEGT. Germline trimming cut 6 bases from V and 1 base from J; bases unmatched to any gene: 6. The CDR3 is CASRPDRASYEQYF. DNA of the CDR3: TGTGCCAGCAGGCCAGACAGGGCTTCCTACGAGCAGTACTTC.

The chain employs TRBV29-1 and TRBJ1-1, with D possibly being TRBD1 (5 bases). V dropped 6 bases and J dropped 8 bases, with 16 bases sitting between them. CDR3 length: 12 residues. From germline, CDR1 is SQVTM and CDR2 ANQGSEA. CDR3 sequence (DNA): TGCAGCGTCGCCGAACCCGGGGGGGAAGCTTTCTTT. Translating gives CSVAEPGGEAFF.

This chain connects TRBV2 to TRBJ2-3; 15 nucleotides agree with TRBD2. After removal of 6 bases from V and 0 bases from J, the junction contained 10 bases not matched to a gene. CDR3 length: 19 residues. Germline V gene lookup returns CDR1 SNHLY and CDR2 FYNNEI. DNA of the CDR3: TGTGCCAGCAGCCTCTCGGGGACTAGCGGGGGGCCTAGCACAGATACGCAGTATTTT. Its translation is CASSLSGTSGGPSTDTQYF.

This clone was observed once. The rearrangement links TRBV5-1 to TRBJ1-3; tentative D call: TRBD1 (6 bases). Germline V gives CDR1 SGHRS, CDR2 YFSETQ. V was pared by 5 bases and J by 0 bases, with 9 bases between. CDR3 size: 14 residues. CDR3 loop: CASSWDNSGNTIYF. CDR3 DNA: TGCGCCAGCAGTTGGGACAACTCTGGAAACACCATATATTTT.

V usage is TRBV30 and J usage is TRBJ1-5, with a possible D match to TRBD1 (5 bases). Trimming took 0 bases from V and 6 from J, leaving 15 bases between them. The CDR3 contains 15 residues. Germline V CDR1 and CDR2: GTSNPN, SVGIG (reference sequence). The CDR3 spells CAWSVGQGGFQPQHF. CDR3 DNA: TGTGCCTGGAGTGTTGGGCAGGGAGGATTTCAGCCCCAGCATTTT.

The J gene is TRBJ2-7, the V gene TRBV7-2; 9 bases fit TRBD2. Per germline, CDR1 SGHTA and CDR2 FQGNSA. The V segment lost 6 bases and the J segment 0 bases; nucleotides outside the gene matches: 6. CDR3 size: 15 residues. In DNA form, the CDR3 reads TGTGCCAGCAGGAATAGCGGGGGCCTCTCCTACGAGCAGTACTTC. It yields the protein CASRNSGGLSYEQYF.

CDR3 DNA: TGTGCCAGTGGAAGCTTGGCCAACGTCCTGACTTTC. It encodes CASGSLANVLTF. This chain links TRBV2 with TRBJ2-6; D not certain. Trimming shortened V by 9 bases and J by 6 bases, and 9 bases separated the two germline ends. CDR1 is SNHLY and CDR2 is FYNNEI in the germline V gene. CDR3 length: 12 amino acids. The complete variable domain, with remaining parts taken from reference TRBV2 and TRBJ2-6, reads EPEVTQTPSHQVTQMGQEVILRCVPISNHLYFYWYRQILGQKVEFLVSFYNNEISEKSEIFDDQFSVERPDGSNFTLKIRSTKLEDSAMYFCASGSLANVLTFGAGSRLTVL.

The chain carries TRBV5-6 and TRBJ2-7; 8 positions agree with TRBD1. This CDR3 region has 15 residues. Germline CDR1 SGHDT, CDR2 YYEEEE. V lost 5 bases, J lost 4 bases, and 11 bases stayed unmatched. This chain's CDR3 is CASSIGTGGGYEQYF. The CDR3 DNA sequence: TGTGCCAGCAGTATAGGGACAGGCGGCGGGTACGAGCAGTACTTC.

The chain has TRBV30 and TRBJ1-4, with TRBD1 as a possible D gene (6 bases). Looked up from germline, CDR1 is GTSNPN and CDR2 is SVGIG (reference sequence). Trimming removed 0 bases from V and 7 bases from J, with 15 bases in between. CDR3 length: 15 amino acids. The CDR3 sequence is CAWSVHGGLAEKLFF. CDR3 coding DNA: TGTGCCTGGAGTGTCCACGGGGGCCTGGCTGAAAAACTGTTTTTT.

CDR3 region: CASSPRGLAGRNNEQFF. As DNA, the CDR3 is TGTGCCAGCAGCCCTAGAGGACTAGCGGGGAGAAACAATGAGCAGTTCTTC. V is TRBV7-6 and J is TRBJ2-1; 12 nucleotides line up with TRBD2. The germline gives CDR1 SGHVS, CDR2 FNYEAQ. The CDR3 sequence is 17 residues long. Trimming removed 5 bases from V and 5 bases from J; junction bases left unmatched: 10.

This chain links TRBV7-2 with TRBJ2-3; the D gene is possibly TRBD1 (5 bases). The CDR3 has 13 residues. The germline CDR1 and CDR2 sequences are SGHTA and FQGNSA. Trimming shortened V by 6 bases and J by 1 base, and 8 bases separated the two germline ends. This chain's CDR3 is CASRDTRTDTQYF. CDR3 bases: TGTGCCAGCAGGGACACACGCACAGATACGCAGTATTTT.

The V and J genes are TRBV6-6 and TRBJ2-7; TRBD1 matches at 10 bases. With V trimmed by 5 bases and J by 6 bases, 10 bases remained unmatched. The germline V gene encodes CDR1 MNHNY and CDR2 SVGAGI (reference sequence). The length of the CDR3 is 15 residues. This CDR3 is CASSTFDRGRIEQYF. The CDR3 DNA follows: TGTGCCAGCAGTACCTTCGACAGGGGGCGCATCGAGCAGTACTTC.

The chain employs TRBV30 and TRBJ2-7; possible D gene TRBD2, 7 bases. CDR1 and CDR2 (germline): GTSNPN, SVGIG (reference sequence). The CDR3 extends over 14 amino acids. V was cut by 0 bases and J by 2 bases, with 11 bases left in between. CDR3 sequence reads: CAWSVRGGPYEQYF. The CDR3 bases are TGTGCCTGGAGTGTAAGGGGGGGCCCCTACGAGCAGTACTTC.

The rearrangement joins TRBV29-1 to TRBJ1-1; the D is unclear. The V and J ends lost 6 bases and 0 bases respectively, with 5 bases between them. The germline gives CDR1 SQVTM, CDR2 ANQGSEA. The CDR3 covers 11 residues. The CDR3 nucleotides read TGCAGCGTCGAAATGAACACTGAAGCTTTCTTT. This sequence encodes CSVEMNTEAFF.

The J gene is TRBJ2-3, the V gene TRBV18; D may be TRBD1 or TRBD2 (5 bases each). Per the germline V gene, CDR1 is KGHSH and CDR2 is LQKENI. The CDR3 length is 13 residues. The V and J ends lost 8 bases and 5 bases respectively, with 14 bases between them. CDR3 in amino acids: CASKTGLGDTQYF. CDR3 in DNA: TGTGCCAGCAAAACGGGGCTAGGAGATACGCAGTATTTT.

The V call is TRBV19, the J call TRBJ1-1, with D unresolved. V lost 8 bases, J lost 5 bases, and 9 bases lay in between. This CDR3 is 11 amino acids long. CDR1 is LNHDA, CDR2 SQIVND, per germline (reference sequence). The CDR3 here is CASVGKTEAFF. The DNA of the CDR3 is TGTGCCAGTGTCGGCAAAACTGAAGCTTTCTTT.

The rearrangement uses TRBV5-4 and TRBJ2-2; D might be TRBD1 (5 bases). Germline loops: CDR1 SGHNT, CDR2 YYREEE (reference sequence). V shed 0 bases and J shed 4 bases, with 10 bases lying between them. This CDR3 is 15 amino acids long. Here the CDR3 reads CASSLDRIFTGELFF. In nucleotides, the CDR3 is TGTGCCAGCAGCTTGGACAGGATCTTCACCGGGGAGCTGTTTTTT.

This sequence joins TRBV5-1 and TRBJ1-6; 12 bases fit TRBD1. The germline V gene has CDR1 SGHRS and CDR2 YFSETQ. The CDR3 is 17 amino acids. The V segment lost 0 bases and the J segment 9 bases; nucleotides outside the gene matches: 7. The CDR3 region has the DNA TGCGCCAGCAGCTTGGAGGGACAGGGGGCTGTTGGTTCACCCCTCCACTTT. It codes for CASSLEGQGAVGSPLHF.

This chain links TRBV10-3 with TRBJ2-5, with 9 bases lining up with TRBD2. CDR3 length: 18 amino acids. Germline CDR1 ENHRY, CDR2 SYGVKD. V dropped 4 bases and J dropped 5; count of bases not matched to a gene: 17. The CDR3 bases are TGTGCCATCAGTGCGCGGCTAGCGGGGTCTACTGTGAGGGAGACCCAGTACTTC. Its translation is CAISARLAGSTVRETQYF.

The CDR3 DNA sequence: TGTGCCAGCCGAGGACAGGGGGCGTCTGGTGAGCAGTTCTTC. Amino acid sequence: CASRGQGASGEQFF. J is TRBJ2-1 and V is TRBV18; TRBD1 agrees at 11 bases. Germline trimming cut 8 bases from V and 9 bases from J; bases unmatched to any gene: 9. The CDR3 spans 14 residues. Germline CDR1 is KGHSH and CDR2 is LQKENI. The variable domain in full, completed from reference TRBV18 and TRBJ2-1, reads NAGVMQNPRHLVRRRGQEARLRCSPMKGHSHVYWYRQLPEEGLKFMVYLQKENIIDESGMPKERFSAEFPKEGPSILRIQQVVRGDSAAYFCASRGQGASGEQFFGPGTRLTVL.

V is TRBV6-5 and J is TRBJ2-1, with 8 positions matching TRBD1. CDR1 and CDR2 (germline): MNHEY, SVGAGI. This CDR3 spans 14 amino acids. V trimming: 7 bases; J trimming: 6 bases; junction bases outside the gene matches: 8. CDR3 protein: CASNPRTGINEQFF. DNA of the CDR3: TGTGCCAGCAATCCGAGGACAGGGATCAATGAGCAGTTCTTC.

This sequence joins TRBV2 and TRBJ2-3; 7 bases line up with TRBD2. Germline trimming cut 4 bases from V and 1 base from J; bases unmatched to any gene: 5. CDR1 is SNHLY and CDR2 is FYNNEI in the germline V gene. This CDR3 is built from 15 residues. The CDR3 nucleotides read TGTGCCAGCAGTGGGGGAGGGTTTGGCACAGATACGCAGTATTTT. It translates to CASSGGGFGTDTQYF.

The V call is TRBV4-1, the J call TRBJ2-2; 8 bases fit TRBD1. The CDR3 runs 16 residues. Per germline, CDR1 MGHRA and CDR2 YSYEKL. Unmatched junction bases numbered 3, after V lost 0 bases and J lost 3 bases. The CDR3 region is CASSQDRGLYTGELFF. As DNA, the CDR3 is TGCGCCAGCAGCCAAGACAGGGGGCTTTACACCGGGGAGCTGTTTTTT.

V is TRBV7-2 and J is TRBJ2-7; perhaps TRBD2 as D (5 bases). CDR1 and CDR2 from the germline V gene are SGHTA and FQGNSA. The CDR3 has 13 residues. V was cut by 3 bases and J by 7 bases, with 13 bases left in between. This chain's CDR3 is CASSFFTSEEQYF. CDR3 coding DNA: TGTGCCAGCAGCTTCTTTACTAGTGAAGAGCAGTACTTC.

The chain has TRBV2 and TRBJ1-5; TRBD1 agrees at 9 bases. V lost 6 bases, J lost 7 bases, and 7 bases stayed unmatched. This CDR3 is 14 amino acids long. Germline V gives CDR1 SNHLY, CDR2 FYNNEI. The CDR3 spells CASRGTGKGQPQHF. The CDR3 nucleotides are TGTGCCAGCAGGGGGACAGGGAAGGGACAGCCCCAGCATTTT.

V gene TRBV10-2 combines with J gene TRBJ1-5, with 8 nucleotides matching TRBD1. This CDR3 is built from 17 residues. The germline gives CDR1 WSHSY, CDR2 SAAADI. J gave up 2 bases and V 6 bases, and 12 bases lay outside the gene matches. Here the CDR3 reads CASSELQGAEGNQPQHF. DNA for the CDR3: TGCGCCAGCAGCGAGCTTCAGGGGGCTGAGGGCAATCAGCCCCAGCATTTT.

V usage is TRBV7-9 and J usage is TRBJ1-5; tentatively, D is TRBD1 (6 bases). Germline V CDR1 and CDR2: SEHNR, FQNEAQ (reference sequence). This CDR3 has 15 amino acids. Trimming left V 1 base short and J 4 bases short, with 11 bases between. Here the CDR3 reads CASSLGLQGNQPQHF. The DNA of the CDR3 is TGTGCCAGCAGCTTAGGGCTACAGGGAAATCAGCCCCAGCATTTT.